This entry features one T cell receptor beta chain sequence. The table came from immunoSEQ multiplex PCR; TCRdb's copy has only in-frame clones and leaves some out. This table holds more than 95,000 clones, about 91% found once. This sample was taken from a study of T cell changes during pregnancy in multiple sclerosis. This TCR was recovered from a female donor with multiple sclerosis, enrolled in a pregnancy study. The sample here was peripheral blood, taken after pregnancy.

In DNA form, the CDR3 reads TGTGCCAGCAGCCCAGGGTACCTCCAGAACACCGGGGAGCTGTTTTTT. This gives the protein CASSPGYLQNTGELFF. The chain couples TRBV27 to TRBJ2-2; TRBD1 might be the D (5 bases). Trimming cost V 6 bases and J 1 base, with 15 bases left between them. The CDR3 covers 16 residues. Germline CDR1 MNHEY, CDR2 SMNVEV (reference sequence).